This TCR beta chain was retrieved from a study of T-cell reconstitution after alpha-beta-depleted transplantation in children. The study, taken as a whole, reports: High day-60 TCRbeta diversity in some patients came from surviving recipient T cells and thymic progenitors.

CDR3 length equals 16 residues. Between the trimmed V and J ends, which lost 3 bases and 5 bases, there was a span of 17 bases. The germline gives CDR1 KGHSH, CDR2 LQKENI. For TCRbeta, the library was prepared with unique molecular identifiers. One entry per CDR3 protein results from TCRdb running MiXCR on the PCR reads. The sample holds a few hundred thousand distinct CDR3 sequences; 10% are singletons and the top ten take 7.5%. This clonotype was counted ten times or more. No antigen is known for it. Sequences were derived from PBMCs, sampled before TCRalphabeta/CD19-depleted stem cell transplant. This clonotype was sampled from a boy younger than two with acute myeloid leukemia, due to receive a stem cell transplant. The J gene is TRBJ1-5, the V gene TRBV18, with D perhaps TRBD1 (5 bases). The CDR3 region is CASSPRAARGDQPQHF. The CDR3 nucleotides read TGTGCCAGCTCACCCCGGGCAGCCCGGGGGGATCAGCCCCAGCATTTT.